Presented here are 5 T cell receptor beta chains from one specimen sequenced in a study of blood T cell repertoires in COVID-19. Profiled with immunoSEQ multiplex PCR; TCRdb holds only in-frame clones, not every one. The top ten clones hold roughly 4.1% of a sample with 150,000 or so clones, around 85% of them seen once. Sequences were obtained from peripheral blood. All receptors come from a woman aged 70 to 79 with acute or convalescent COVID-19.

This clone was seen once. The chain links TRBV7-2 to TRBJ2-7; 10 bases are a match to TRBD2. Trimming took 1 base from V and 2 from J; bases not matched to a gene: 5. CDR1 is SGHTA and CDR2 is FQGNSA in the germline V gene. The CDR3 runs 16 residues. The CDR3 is CASSLVASGSTYEQYF. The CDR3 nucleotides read TGTGCCAGCAGCTTAGTGGCTAGCGGGAGTACCTACGAGCAGTACTTC.

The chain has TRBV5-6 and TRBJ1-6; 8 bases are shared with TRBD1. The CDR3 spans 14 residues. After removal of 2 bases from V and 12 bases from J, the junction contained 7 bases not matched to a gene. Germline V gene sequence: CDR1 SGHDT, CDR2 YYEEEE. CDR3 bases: TGTGCCAGCAGCTTCGGACAGGGAAGTAAACCCCTCCACTTT. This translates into CASSFGQGSKPLHF.

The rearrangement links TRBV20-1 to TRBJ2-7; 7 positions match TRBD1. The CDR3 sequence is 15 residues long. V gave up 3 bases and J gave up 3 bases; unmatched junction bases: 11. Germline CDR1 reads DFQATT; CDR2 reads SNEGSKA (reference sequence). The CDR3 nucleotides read TGCAGTGCTAGTCCGCCAGGGGGTAAAGTCTACGAGCAGTACTTC. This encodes CSASPPGGKVYEQYF.

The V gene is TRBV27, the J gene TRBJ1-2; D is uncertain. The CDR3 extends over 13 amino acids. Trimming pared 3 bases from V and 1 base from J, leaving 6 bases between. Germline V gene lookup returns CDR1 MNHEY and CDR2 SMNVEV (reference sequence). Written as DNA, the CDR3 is TGTGCCAGCAGTTTTTATAGTAACTATGGCTACACCTTC. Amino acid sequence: CASSFYSNYGYTF.

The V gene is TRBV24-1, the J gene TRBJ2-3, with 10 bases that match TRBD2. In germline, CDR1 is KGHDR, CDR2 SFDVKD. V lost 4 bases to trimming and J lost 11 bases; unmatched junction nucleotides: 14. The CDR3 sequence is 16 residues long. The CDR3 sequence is CATSEASGRTPYKQYF. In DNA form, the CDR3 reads TGTGCCACCAGTGAAGCTAGCGGGAGAACCCCCTATAAGCAGTATTTT.